This entry is about one T cell receptor (beta chain). This sample is part of a study of shared T cell receptors in the human thymus. Libraries were prepared by immunoSEQ multiplex PCR; TCRdb keeps only in-frame clonotypes and omits some of them. The sample has approximately 730,000 clones, roughly 88% seen once. The germline gives CDR1 LNHDA, CDR2 SQIVND (reference sequence). This CDR3 is built from 16 residues. The V gene lost 0 bases and the J gene lost 3 bases, with 14 bases spanning the gap. These records were also assigned to another study, of human thymus T cells. That publication notes: Corrective surgery for congenital heart defects was being performed on the healthy Finnish infants who served as donors. Thymus tissue was removed during corrective cardiac surgery. Among thymic and blood repertoires, usage of V and J genes appeared biased. Thymic repertoires from unrelated individuals overlapped highly, related research reported.

The chain joins TRBV19 to TRBJ1-1; unclear D gene. This receptor was identified in a girl less than two years old with a congenital heart defect. Sequenced sample: thymocytes. Here the CDR3 DNA reads TGTGCCAGTAGTATAGATCGATTTCTACCCCACACTGAAGCTTTCTTT. This sequence encodes CASSIDRFLPHTEAFF.